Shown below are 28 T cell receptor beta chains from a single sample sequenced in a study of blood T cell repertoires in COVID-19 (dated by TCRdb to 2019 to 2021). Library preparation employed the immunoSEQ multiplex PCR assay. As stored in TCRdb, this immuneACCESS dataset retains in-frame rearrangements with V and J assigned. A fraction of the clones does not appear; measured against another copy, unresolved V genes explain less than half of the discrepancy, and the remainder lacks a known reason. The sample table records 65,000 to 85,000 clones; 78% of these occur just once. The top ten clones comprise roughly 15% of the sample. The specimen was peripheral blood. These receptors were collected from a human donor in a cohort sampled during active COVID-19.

The CDR3 nucleotides are TGTGCCAGCAGTCCGGGACAGGGGGCTATCGAGCAGTACTTC. Translated, it gives CASSPGQGAIEQYF. This chain joins TRBV7-9 and TRBJ2-7; 12 nucleotides agree with TRBD1. The junction had 6 bases not matched to a gene; V was cut back by 6 bases and J by 6 bases. Germline-derived CDR1 and CDR2 are SEHNR and FQNEAQ (reference sequence). The CDR3 has 14 residues.

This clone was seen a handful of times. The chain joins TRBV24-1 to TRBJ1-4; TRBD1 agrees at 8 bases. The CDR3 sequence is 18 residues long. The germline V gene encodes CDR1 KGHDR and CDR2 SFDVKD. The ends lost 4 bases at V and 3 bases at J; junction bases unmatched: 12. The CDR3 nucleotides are TGTGCCACCAGTGAGCCTCGACAGGGGTTTAGGGCTAATGAAAAACTGTTTTTT. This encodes CATSEPRQGFRANEKLFF.

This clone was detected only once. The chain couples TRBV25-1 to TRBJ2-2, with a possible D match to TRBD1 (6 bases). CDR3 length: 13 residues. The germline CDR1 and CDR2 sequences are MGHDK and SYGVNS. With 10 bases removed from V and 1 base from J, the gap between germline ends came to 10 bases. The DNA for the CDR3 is TGTGCCACCCCAGGGGAGAACACCGGGGAGCTGTTTTTT. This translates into CATPGENTGELFF.

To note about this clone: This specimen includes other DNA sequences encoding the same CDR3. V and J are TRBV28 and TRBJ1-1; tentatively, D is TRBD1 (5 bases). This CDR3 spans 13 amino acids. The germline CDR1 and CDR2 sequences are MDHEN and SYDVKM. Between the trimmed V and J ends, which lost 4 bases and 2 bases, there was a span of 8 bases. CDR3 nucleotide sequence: TGTGCCAGCAGTTGGGGGGAAAACACTGAAGCTTTCTTT. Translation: CASSWGENTEAFF.

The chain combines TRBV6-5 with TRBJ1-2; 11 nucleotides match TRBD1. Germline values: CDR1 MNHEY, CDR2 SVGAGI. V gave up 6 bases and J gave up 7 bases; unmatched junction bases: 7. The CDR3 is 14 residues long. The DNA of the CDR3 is TGTGCCAGCAGGGGCCCCGGGACAGGGGGTGGCTACACCTTC. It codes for CASRGPGTGGGYTF.

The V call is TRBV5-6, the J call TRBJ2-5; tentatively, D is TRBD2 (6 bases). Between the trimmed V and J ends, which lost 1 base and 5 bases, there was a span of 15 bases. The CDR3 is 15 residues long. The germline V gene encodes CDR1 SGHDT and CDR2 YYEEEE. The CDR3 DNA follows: TGTGCCAGCAGCTTGACTGGGCGGGGTGGTGAGACCCAGTACTTC. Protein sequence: CASSLTGRGGETQYF.

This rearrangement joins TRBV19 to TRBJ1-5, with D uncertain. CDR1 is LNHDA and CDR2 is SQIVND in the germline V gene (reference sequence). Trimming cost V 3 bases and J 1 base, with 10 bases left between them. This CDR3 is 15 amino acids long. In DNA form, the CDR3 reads TGTGCCAGTAGTATGGAGGGAAAAAGCAATCAGCCCCAGCATTTT. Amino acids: CASSMEGKSNQPQHF. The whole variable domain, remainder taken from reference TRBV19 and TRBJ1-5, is DGGITQSPKYLFRKEGQNVTLSCEQNLNHDAMYWYRQDPGQGLRLIYYSQIVNDFQKGDIAEGYSVSREKKESFPLTVTSAQKNPTAFYLCASSMEGKSNQPQHFGDGTRLSIL.

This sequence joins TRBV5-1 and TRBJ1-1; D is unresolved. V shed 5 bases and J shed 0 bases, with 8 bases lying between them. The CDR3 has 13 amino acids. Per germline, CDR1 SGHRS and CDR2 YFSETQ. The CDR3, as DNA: TGCGCCAGCAGAGCGGGAGTGAACACTGAAGCTTTCTTT. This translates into CASRAGVNTEAFF.

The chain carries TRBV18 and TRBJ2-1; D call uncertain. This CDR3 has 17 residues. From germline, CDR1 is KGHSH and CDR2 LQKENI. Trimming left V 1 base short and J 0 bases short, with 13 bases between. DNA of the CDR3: TGTGCCAGCTCACCACGGGTAGCTGTTAGCTCCTACAATGAGCAGTTCTTC. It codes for CASSPRVAVSSYNEQFF.

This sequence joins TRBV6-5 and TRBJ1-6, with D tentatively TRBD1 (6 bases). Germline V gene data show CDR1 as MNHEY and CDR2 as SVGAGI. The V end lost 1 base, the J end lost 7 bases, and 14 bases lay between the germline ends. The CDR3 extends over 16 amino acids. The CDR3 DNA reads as TGTGCCAGCAGTTACTTGGCAGGGGTGTTAAATTCACCCCTCCACTTT. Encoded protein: CASSYLAGVLNSPLHF.

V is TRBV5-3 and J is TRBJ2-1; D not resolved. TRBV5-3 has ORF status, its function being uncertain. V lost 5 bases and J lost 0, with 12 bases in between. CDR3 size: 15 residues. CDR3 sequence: CARSSDHSSYNEQFF. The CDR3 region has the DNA TGTGCCAGAAGTTCCGACCACAGCTCCTACAATGAGCAGTTCTTC.

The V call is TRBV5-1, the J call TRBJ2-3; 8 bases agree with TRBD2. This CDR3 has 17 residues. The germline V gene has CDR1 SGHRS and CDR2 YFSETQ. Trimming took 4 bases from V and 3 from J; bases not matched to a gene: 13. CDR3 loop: CASSPPTGGQATDTQYF. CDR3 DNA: TGCGCCAGCAGCCCACCAACGGGGGGGCAAGCAACAGATACGCAGTATTTT.

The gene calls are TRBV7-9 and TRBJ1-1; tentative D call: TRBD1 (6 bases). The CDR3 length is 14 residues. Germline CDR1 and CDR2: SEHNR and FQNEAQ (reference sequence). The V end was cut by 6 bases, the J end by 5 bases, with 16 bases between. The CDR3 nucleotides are TGTGCCAGCAGACCCTCCTTAGGGGGTACTGAAGCTTTCTTT. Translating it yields CASRPSLGGTEAFF.

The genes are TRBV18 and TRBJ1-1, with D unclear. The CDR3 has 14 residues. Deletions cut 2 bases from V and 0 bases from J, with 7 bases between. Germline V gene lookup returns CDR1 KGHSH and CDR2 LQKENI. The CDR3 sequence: CASSPGQVNTEAFF. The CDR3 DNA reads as TGTGCCAGCTCACCAGGCCAGGTGAACACTGAAGCTTTCTTT.

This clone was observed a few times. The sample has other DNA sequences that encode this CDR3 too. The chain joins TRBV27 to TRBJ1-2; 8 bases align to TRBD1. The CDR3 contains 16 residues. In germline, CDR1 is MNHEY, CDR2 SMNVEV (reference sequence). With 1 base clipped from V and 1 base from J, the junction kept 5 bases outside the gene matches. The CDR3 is CASSLFGQGINYGYTF. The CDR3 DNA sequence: TGTGCCAGCAGTTTATTCGGACAGGGTATTAACTATGGCTACACCTTC.

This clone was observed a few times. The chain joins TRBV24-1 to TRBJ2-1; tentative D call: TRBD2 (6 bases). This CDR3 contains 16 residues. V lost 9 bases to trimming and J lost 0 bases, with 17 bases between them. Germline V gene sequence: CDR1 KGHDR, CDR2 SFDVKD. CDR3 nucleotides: TGTGCCACCGGGGGGATCGCCCGGAGCTCCTACAATGAGCAGTTCTTC. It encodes CATGGIARSSYNEQFF.

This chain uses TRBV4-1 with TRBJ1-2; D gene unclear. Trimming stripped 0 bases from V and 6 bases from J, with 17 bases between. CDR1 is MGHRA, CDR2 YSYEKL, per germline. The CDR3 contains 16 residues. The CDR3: CASSQDGLRSRDGYTF. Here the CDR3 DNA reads TGCGCCAGCAGCCAAGATGGTCTAAGGTCTCGGGATGGCTACACCTTC.

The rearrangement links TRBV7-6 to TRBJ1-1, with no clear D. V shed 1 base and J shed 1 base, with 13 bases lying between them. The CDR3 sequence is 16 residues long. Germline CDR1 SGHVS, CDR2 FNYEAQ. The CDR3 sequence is CASSLGSGSQNTEAFF. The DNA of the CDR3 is TGTGCCAGCAGCTTAGGTTCGGGGTCCCAGAACACTGAAGCTTTCTTT.

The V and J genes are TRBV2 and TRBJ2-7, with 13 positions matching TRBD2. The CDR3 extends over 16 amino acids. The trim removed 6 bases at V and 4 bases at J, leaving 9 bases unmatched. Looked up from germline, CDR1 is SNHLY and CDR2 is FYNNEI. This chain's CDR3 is CASRGTSGVGIYEQYF. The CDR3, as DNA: TGTGCCAGCAGGGGGACTAGCGGGGTGGGAATATACGAGCAGTACTTC.

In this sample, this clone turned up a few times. This CDR3 reads CASSPVNRAGELFF. The CDR3 nucleotides are TGTGCCAGCAGCCCCGTGAATCGGGCCGGGGAGCTGTTTTTT. The rearrangement uses TRBV7-9 and TRBJ2-2; D is unclear. CDR3 length: 14 amino acids. The germline V and J ends were trimmed by 5 bases and 6 bases, with 13 bases remaining between them. CDR1 is SEHNR, CDR2 FQNEAQ, per germline (reference sequence). Combining the CDR3 with reference TRBV7-9 and TRBJ2-2 gives the whole variable domain DTGVSQNPRHKITKRGQNVTFRCDPISEHNRLYWYRQTLGQGPEFLTYFQNEAQLEKSRLLSDRFSAERPKGSFSTLEIQRTEQGDSAMYLCASSPVNRAGELFFGEGSRLTVL.

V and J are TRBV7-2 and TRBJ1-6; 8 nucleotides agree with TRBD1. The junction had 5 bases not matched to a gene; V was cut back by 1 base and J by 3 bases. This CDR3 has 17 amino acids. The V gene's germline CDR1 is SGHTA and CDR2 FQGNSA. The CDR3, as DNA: TGTGCCAGCAGCTTAGTATCAGGGGGCCACTATAATTCACCCCTCCACTTT. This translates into CASSLVSGGHYNSPLHF. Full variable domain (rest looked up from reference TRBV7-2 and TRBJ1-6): GAGVSQSPSNKVTEKGKDVELRCDPISGHTALYWYRQSLGQGLEFLIYFQGNSAPDKSGLPSDRFSAERTGGSVSTLTIQRTQQEDSAVYLCASSLVSGGHYNSPLHFGNGTRLTVT.

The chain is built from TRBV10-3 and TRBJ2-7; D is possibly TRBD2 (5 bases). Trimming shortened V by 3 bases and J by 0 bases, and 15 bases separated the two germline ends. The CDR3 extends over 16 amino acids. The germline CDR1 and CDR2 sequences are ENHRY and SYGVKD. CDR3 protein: CAISDPGGSSSYEQYF. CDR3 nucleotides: TGTGCCATCAGTGATCCAGGAGGATCGAGCTCCTACGAGCAGTACTTC.

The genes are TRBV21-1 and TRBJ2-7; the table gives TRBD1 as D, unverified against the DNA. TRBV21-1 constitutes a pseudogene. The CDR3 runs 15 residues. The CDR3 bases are TGTGCCAGCAGCAAAGGCGGTTGGACAGGGGCCGAGCAGTACTTC. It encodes CASSKGGWTGAEQYF.

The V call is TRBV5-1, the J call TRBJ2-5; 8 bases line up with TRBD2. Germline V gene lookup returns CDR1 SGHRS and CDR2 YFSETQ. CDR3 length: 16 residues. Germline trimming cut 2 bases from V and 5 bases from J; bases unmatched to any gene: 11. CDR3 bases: TGCGCCAGCAGCTTAATGACGGGGGGGCCGCGGGAGACCCAGTACTTC. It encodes CASSLMTGGPRETQYF.

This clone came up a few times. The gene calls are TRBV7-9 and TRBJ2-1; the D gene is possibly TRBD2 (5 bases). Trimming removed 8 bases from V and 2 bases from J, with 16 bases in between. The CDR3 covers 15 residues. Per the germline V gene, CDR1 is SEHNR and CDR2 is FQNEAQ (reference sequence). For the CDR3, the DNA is TGTGCCAGCTCTCACCTCGGGGAAGCCTACAATGAGCAGTTCTTC. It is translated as CASSHLGEAYNEQFF.

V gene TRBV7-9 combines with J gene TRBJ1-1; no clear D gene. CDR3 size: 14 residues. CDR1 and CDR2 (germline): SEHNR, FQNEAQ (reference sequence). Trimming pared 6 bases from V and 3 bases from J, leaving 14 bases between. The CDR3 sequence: CASRLNNGDTEAFF. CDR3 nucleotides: TGTGCCAGCAGACTAAATAACGGGGACACTGAAGCTTTCTTT.

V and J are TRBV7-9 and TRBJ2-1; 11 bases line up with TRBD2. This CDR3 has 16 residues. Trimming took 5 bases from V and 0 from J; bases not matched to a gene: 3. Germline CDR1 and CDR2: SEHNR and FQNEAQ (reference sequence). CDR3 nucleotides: TGTGCCAGCAGCGATACTAGCGGGAGCTCCTACAATGAGCAGTTCTTC. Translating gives CASSDTSGSSYNEQFF.

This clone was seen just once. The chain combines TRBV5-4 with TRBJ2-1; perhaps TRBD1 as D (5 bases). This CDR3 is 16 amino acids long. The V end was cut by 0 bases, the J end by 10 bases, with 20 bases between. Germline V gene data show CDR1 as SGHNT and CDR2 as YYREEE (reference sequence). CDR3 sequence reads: CASSLEGARERAEQFF. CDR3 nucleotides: TGTGCCAGCAGCTTGGAAGGGGCCAGGGAAAGGGCCGAGCAGTTCTTC. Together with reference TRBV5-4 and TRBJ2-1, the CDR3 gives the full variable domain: ETGVTQSPTHLIKTRGQQVTLRCSSQSGHNTVSWYQQALGQGPQFIFQYYREEENGRGNFPPRFSGLQFPNYSSELNVNALELDDSALYLCASSLEGARERAEQFFGPGTRLTVL.